This T cell receptor beta chain was recorded in a study of blood T cell repertoires in COVID-19 (dated by TCRdb to about 2020). Context from the whole study: Samples covering the acute and convalescent phases of COVID-19 were provided by collaborators in the United States, Italy and Spain. HLA class I and class II types, where available, came from metadata supplied by the sample provider rather than from assay-based typing. A freely available public database, intended as a resource for researchers studying the immune response to SARS-CoV-2, is where the repertoires were released. The material from the prospective study consisted of cDNA or gDNA derived from T cells, B-cell-depleted T cells, or PBMCs. The dataset comprised deeply sampled blood TCRbeta repertoires from subjects exposed to, actively infected with, or recovered from COVID-19. Sample metadata almost always included a de-identified subject ID, COVID-19 status, age in years and sex. The samples were drawn from the first 160 participants of the ongoing ImmuneRACE study and from over a thousand subjects provided by 6 global collaborators.

As to this clone: Its antigen specificity is not known. No much larger clonotype is one base removed from it; base qualities were not supplied.

The collaborating institutions used their own protocols to collect whole blood in K2EDTA tubes. For TCRbeta analysis, collaborator samples were shipped as frozen whole blood, as isolated PBMCs, or as DNA extracted from either sample type. From the cysteine up to the phenylalanine, the CDR3 has a length of 16 residues. The DNA shown is the 48-base CDR3, in frame from base 1. CDR1 SGHKS and CDR2 YYEKEE are derived from the germline V gene (reference sequence). Germline trimming amounts to 4 bases on V and 2 bases on J, with 6 as the count of junction bases outside the gene matches. Overall study outcomes, separate from this receptor: The quantity of clinical and demographic metadata differed by source and by participant and was supplied without curation.

TCRbeta CDR3 regions were amplified from genomic DNA by means of the immunoSEQ Assay, a bias-controlled multiplex PCR. The authors' pipeline ran thus. The number of nucleated cells in each sample was estimated by amplification of reference gene primers within the assay. Sequence reads were collapsed and filtered to measure the absolute abundance of every unique TCRbeta CDR3 rearrangement. Productive Simpson clonality was computed per sample as the square root of Simpson's diversity index over productive rearrangements. TCRdb took this table from immuneACCESS and kept in-frame rearrangements with V and J called. Such tables lack part of the clones; where checked against another copy, unresolved V genes explain under half of the gap, and the rest is unexplained. V, J and clone size are taken as reported in that table, and D and trimming were inferred from the DNA itself. Within this sample are about 34,000 clones, with approximately 71% of them counted one time only. The ten most abundant clones make up roughly 14% of the sample.

The chain is encoded by TRBV5-5 joined to TRBJ2-1, with TRBD2 matching 10 junction bases. Sequencing was done on a sample of peripheral blood. The receptor was isolated from a man older than 75 with active or convalescent COVID-19. The encoded CDR3 is CASSPLAGATYNEQFF. In nucleotides, the sequence is TGTGCCAGCAGCCCTCTAGCGGGAGCAACCTACAATGAGCAGTTCTTC.